This T cell receptor beta chain was sequenced for a study of T cell responses to AZD1222 COVID-19 vaccine (dated by TCRdb to the early 2020s). For context, the study as a whole: TCR sequencing covered 233 trial participants: about 210 given two doses of AZD1222 and 26 given two doses of MenACWY control vaccine. Trial participants were enrolled by age into subgroups of 18-55, 56-69 and 70-plus years, and about 150, 27 and 61 TCR-sequenced participants, respectively, were included in these subgroups.

The CDR3 regions of human TCRbeta chains were analyzed by immunosequencing. From the authors' description of their analysis: TCRs in the repertoires were matched against a reference library of SARS-CoV-2-specific TCRs that had been generated with the MIRA antigen-specificity platform. Breadth meant the fraction of unique TCRs that were SARS-CoV-2-associated, whereas depth meant the fraction of total T cells that were SARS-CoV-2-associated. Each spike-specific TCR was assigned to its reactive spike region and to a CD4 or CD8 class using the MIRA data. Log10-transformed breadth and depth values were compared by one-way ANOVA with Sidak's multiple comparisons tests. TCRdb mirrors the immuneACCESS table, restricted to in-frame sequences. Some clones are absent from its copies; in checked studies, under half trace to an unresolved V gene, and the reason for the others is unknown. Clonal size and the V and J genes are those of that table, whereas D and trimming came from the DNA. In all, the sample holds about 48,000 clones, and approximately 83% of those were seen once. 6% to 8% of the sample rests with the top ten.

Regarding this clone: Its antigen has not been determined. Within one base of it there is no much larger clone, and no base qualities were kept.

Summary of the overall study and its limitations: Conclusions about previously exposed vaccinees are limited, since just six AZD1222 recipients were seropositive for SARS-CoV-2 at baseline. Spike-specific TCR breadth and depth rose significantly after two AZD1222 doses compared with day 0 and with MenACWY recipients. Participants were mostly white British and included more females than males, and it was suggested by the authors that clonal diversity may have been underestimated. The vaccine-associated CD4 TCRs covered the entire spike protein, and the dominant responses fell in regions 160-218 and 743-854. Because no day 14 peak-response samples were available, repertoires were characterized only after the peak T cell response. Reportedly, almost half of the unique spike-specific TCRs recognized epitopes lying outside the regions that are mutated in the B.1.351 and B.1.1.7 variants. The 56-69-year group was small, and its depth increase did not reach significance, likely because of low power.

The sample's time point label, decoded: about 28 days (+/-7) after the second vaccine dose. AZD1222 recipients given second doses at about 4 weeks or at about 12 weeks were pooled, since spike-specific TCR depth and breadth were not found to differ between the two schedules. The vaccinee samples were drawn from two UK trials, COV001 and COV002, one of which was a single-blind randomized controlled phase 2/3 trial testing AZD1222 (ChAdOx1 nCoV-19) in healthy adults. Trial participant PBMC samples were collected at day 0 and day 28 after the second dose for TCRbeta chain sequencing. CDR1 and CDR2 are drawn from the germline V gene (reference sequence): LNHDA, SQIVND. Inclusive of the bounding cysteine and phenylalanine, the CDR3 is 18 residues long. Of all the DNA, just the CDR3 is kept, 54 bases in frame from base 1. The germline V end is reduced by 3 bases and the J end by 2 bases; junction bases left unmatched: 14.

This material consisted of peripheral blood, taken 28 days after the second AZD1222 dose. The sequence links TRBV19 to TRBJ2-7, and 9 junction bases match TRBD2. This TCR was sampled from an adult who received the AZD1222 COVID-19 vaccine. The sequenced DNA is TGTGCCAGTAGTATCGGGCTCCGGGCTAGCGGGGCCCCCTACGAGCAGTACTTC. Its protein is CASSIGLRASGAPYEQYF.